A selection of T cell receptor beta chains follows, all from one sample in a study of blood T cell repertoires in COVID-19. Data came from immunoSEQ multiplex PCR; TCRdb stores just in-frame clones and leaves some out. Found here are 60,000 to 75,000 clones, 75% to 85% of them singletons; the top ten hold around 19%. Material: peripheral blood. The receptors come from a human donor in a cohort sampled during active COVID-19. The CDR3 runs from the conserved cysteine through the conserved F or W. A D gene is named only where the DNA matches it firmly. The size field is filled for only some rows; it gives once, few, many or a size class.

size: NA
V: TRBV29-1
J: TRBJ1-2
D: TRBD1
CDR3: CSVAGTDYPLAGYTF
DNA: TGCAGCGTGGCCGGGACAGACTACCCCTTGGCTGGCTACACCTTC

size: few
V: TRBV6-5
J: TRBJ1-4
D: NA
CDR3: CASSYSSGASNEKLFF
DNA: TGTGCCAGCAGTTACTCGAGCGGGGCCTCTAATGAAAAACTGTTTTTT

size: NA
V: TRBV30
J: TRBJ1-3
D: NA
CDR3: CAWTGDFGNTIYF
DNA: TGTGCCTGGACCGGGGACTTCGGAAACACCATATATTTT

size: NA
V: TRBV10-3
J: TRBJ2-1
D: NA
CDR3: CAIGTQPGDEQFF
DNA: TGTGCCATCGGGACACAGCCAGGGGATGAGCAGTTCTTC

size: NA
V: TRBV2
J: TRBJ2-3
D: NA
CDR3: CASSLYTDTQYF
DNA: TGTGCCAGCAGTCTTTACACAGATACGCAGTATTTT

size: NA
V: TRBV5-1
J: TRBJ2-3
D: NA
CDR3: CASSLLYGGAATDTQYF
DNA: TGCGCCAGCAGCTTGCTGTATGGCGGGGCGGCCACAGATACGCAGTATTTT

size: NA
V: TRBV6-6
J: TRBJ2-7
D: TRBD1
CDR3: CASSPTGAPTEQYF
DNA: TGTGCCAGCAGCCCGACAGGGGCACCTACGGAGCAGTACTTC

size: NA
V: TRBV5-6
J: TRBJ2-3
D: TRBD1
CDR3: CASSLVSGGPDTQYF
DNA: TGTGCCAGCAGCTTGGTGTCAGGGGGCCCAGATACGCAGTATTTT

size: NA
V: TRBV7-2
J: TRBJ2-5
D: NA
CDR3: CATRRAGGETQYF
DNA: TGTGCAACCCGGCGGGCAGGCGGAGAGACCCAGTACTTC

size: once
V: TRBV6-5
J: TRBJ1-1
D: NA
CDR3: CASSYSMGQNTEAFF
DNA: TGTGCCAGCAGTTACTCGATGGGACAGAACACTGAAGCTTTCTTT

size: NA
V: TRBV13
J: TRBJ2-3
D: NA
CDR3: CASSLVGGVSGTQYF
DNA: TGTGCCAGCAGCTTAGTGGGCGGGGTCTCCGGTACGCAGTATTTT

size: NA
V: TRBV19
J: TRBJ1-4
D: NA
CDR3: CASSMYGPGAIGEKLFF
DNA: TGTGCCAGTAGTATGTACGGTCCAGGGGCTATTGGCGAAAAACTGTTTTTT

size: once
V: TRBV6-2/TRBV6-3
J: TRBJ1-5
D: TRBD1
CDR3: CASSWGTVVNSNQPQHF
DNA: TGTGCCAGCAGTTGGGGGACAGTGGTTAATAGCAATCAGCCCCAGCATTTT

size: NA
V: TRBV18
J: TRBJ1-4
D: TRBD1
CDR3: CASSEGQGGYEKLFF
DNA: TGTGCCAGCTCAGAAGGACAGGGCGGGTATGAAAAACTGTTTTTT

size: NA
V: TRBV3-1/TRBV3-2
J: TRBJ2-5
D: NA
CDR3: CASSQQGQETQYF
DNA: TGTGCCAGCAGCCAACAGGGTCAAGAGACCCAGTACTTC

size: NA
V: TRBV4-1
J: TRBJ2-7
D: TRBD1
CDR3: CASSQPGGDSYEQYF
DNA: TGCGCCAGCAGCCAACCAGGGGGAGACTCCTACGAGCAGTACTTC

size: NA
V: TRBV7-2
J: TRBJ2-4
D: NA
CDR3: CASSLPYLGTSNIQYF
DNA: TGTGCCAGCAGCTTACCTTACCTCGGGACTTCCAACATTCAGTACTTC

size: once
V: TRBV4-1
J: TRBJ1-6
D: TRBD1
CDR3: CASSHRADRGPHSPLHF
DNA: TGCGCCAGCAGCCATCGAGCGGACAGGGGGCCGCATTCACCCCTCCACTTT

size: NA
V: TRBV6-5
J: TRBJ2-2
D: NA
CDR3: CASSYRGITGELFF
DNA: TGTGCCAGCAGTTATCGGGGGATCACCGGGGAGCTGTTTTTT

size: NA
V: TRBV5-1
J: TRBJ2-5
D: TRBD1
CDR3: CASSLTGEETQYF
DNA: TGCGCCAGCAGCTTGACAGGGGAAGAGACCCAGTACTTC

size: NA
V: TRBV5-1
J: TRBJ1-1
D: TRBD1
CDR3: CASSLETGGMNTEAFF
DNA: TGCGCCAGCAGCTTGGAGACAGGGGGCATGAACACTGAAGCTTTCTTT

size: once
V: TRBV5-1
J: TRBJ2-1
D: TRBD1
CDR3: CASSATGESSYNEQFF
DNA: TGCGCCAGCAGCGCGACAGGGGAGAGCTCCTACAATGAGCAGTTCTTC

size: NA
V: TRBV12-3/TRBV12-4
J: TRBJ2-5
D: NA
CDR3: CASRLSFQETQYF
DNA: TGTGCCAGCAGGTTGAGTTTTCAAGAGACCCAGTACTTC

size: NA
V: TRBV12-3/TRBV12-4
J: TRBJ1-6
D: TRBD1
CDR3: CASRTGEIPPLHF
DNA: TGTGCCAGCAGGACAGGGGAAATTCCACCCCTCCACTTT

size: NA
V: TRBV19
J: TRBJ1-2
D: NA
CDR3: CASSTGQYGYTF
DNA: TGTGCCAGTAGTACCGGACAGTATGGCTACACCTTC

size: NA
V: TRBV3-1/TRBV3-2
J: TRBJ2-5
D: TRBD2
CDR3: CASTGTSGKETQYF
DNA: TGTGCCAGCACCGGGACTAGCGGCAAAGAGACCCAGTACTTC

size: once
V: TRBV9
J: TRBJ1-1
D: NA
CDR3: CASSVGGAGNTEAFF
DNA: TGTGCCAGCAGCGTAGGCGGGGCGGGGAACACTGAAGCTTTCTTT

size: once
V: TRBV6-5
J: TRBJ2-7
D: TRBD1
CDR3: CARINRTGGLYEQYF
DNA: TGTGCCAGGATAAACCGGACAGGGGGCCTCTACGAGCAGTACTTC

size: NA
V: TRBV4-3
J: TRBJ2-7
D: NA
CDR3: CASSQDLLTGLWGEQYF
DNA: TGCGCCAGCAGCCAAGATCTTCTTACAGGCCTCTGGGGCGAGCAGTACTTC

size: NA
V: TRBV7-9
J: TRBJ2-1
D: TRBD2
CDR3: CASSFRSGGPYNEQFF
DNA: TGTGCCAGCAGCTTCCGGAGCGGGGGGCCTTACAATGAGCAGTTCTTC

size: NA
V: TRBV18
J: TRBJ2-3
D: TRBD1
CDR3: CASSPSTGADTQYF
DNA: TGTGCCAGCTCACCATCGACAGGGGCGGATACGCAGTATTTT

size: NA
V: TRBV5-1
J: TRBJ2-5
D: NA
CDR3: CASTAVSSEETQYF
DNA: TGCGCCAGCACCGCCGTATCTAGCGAGGAGACCCAGTACTTC

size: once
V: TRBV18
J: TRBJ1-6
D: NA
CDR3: CASSPYPGGADNSPLHF
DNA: TGTGCCAGCTCACCATATCCGGGGGGGGCGGATAATTCACCCCTCCACTTT

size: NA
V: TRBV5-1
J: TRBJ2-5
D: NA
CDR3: CASSPYSGRGEVTQYF
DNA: TGCGCCAGCAGCCCTTATTCGGGGCGAGGGGAGGTGACCCAGTACTTC